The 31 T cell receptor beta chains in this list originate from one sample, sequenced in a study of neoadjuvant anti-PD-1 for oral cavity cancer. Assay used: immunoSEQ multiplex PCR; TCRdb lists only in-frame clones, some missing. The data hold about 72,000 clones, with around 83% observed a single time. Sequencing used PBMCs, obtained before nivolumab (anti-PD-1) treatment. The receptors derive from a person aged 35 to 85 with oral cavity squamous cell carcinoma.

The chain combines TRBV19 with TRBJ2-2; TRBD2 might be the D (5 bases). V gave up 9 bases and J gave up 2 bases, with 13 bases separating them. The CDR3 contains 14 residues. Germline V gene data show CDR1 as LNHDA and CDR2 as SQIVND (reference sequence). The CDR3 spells CASRWASNTGELFF. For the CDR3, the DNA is TGTGCCAGCCGCTGGGCTAGCAACACCGGGGAGCTGTTTTTT.

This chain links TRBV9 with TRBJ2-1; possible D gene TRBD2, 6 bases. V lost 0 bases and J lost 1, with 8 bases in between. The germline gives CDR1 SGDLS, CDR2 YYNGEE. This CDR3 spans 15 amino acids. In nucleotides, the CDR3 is TGTGCCAGCAGCGTAGTGGGGGGTTCCTACAATGAGCAGTTCTTC. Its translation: CASSVVGGSYNEQFF.

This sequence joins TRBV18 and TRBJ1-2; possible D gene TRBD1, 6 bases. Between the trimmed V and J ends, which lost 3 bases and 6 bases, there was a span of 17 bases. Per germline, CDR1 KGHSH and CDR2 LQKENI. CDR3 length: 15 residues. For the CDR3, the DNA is TGTGCCAGCTCACCTCTACCGCAGGACAGAAATGGCTACACCTTC. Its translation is CASSPLPQDRNGYTF. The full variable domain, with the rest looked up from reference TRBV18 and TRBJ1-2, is NAGVMQNPRHLVRRRGQEARLRCSPMKGHSHVYWYRQLPEEGLKFMVYLQKENIIDESGMPKERFSAEFPKEGPSILRIQQVVRGDSAAYFCASSPLPQDRNGYTFGSGTRLTVV.

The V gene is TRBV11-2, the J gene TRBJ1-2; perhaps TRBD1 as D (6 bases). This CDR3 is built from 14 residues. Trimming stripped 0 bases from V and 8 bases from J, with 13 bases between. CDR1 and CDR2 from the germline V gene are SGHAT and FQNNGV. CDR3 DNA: TGTGCCAGCAGCTTAGAAGACAGGACTAGAGGCTACACCTTC. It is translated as CASSLEDRTRGYTF. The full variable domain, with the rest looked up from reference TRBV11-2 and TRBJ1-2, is EAGVAQSPRYKIIEKRQSVAFWCNPISGHATLYWYQQILGQGPKLLIQFQNNGVVDDSQLPKDRFSAERLKGVDSTLKIQPAKLEDSAVYLCASSLEDRTRGYTFGSGTRLTVV.

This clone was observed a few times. For the CDR3, the DNA is TGCGCCAGTTCCAGGGGGCTCGATGGAAACACCATATATTTT. Protein sequence: CASSRGLDGNTIYF. The V call is TRBV10-2, the J call TRBJ1-3; TRBD1 aligns across 8 bases. The CDR3 length is 14 residues. V lost 9 bases, J lost 3 bases, and 7 bases stayed unmatched. Per germline, CDR1 WSHSY and CDR2 SAAADI.

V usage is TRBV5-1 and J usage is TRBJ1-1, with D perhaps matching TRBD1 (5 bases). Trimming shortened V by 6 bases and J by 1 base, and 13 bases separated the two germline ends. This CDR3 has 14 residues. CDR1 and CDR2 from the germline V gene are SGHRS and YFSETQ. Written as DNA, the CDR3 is TGCGCCAGCACCCTGGGACGGAGGAACACTGAAGCTTTCTTT. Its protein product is CASTLGRRNTEAFF.

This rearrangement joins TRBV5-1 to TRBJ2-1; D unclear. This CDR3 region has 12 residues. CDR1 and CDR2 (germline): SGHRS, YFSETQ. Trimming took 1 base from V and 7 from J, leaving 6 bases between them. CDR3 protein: CASSLPMNEQFF. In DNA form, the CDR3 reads TGCGCCAGCAGCTTGCCCATGAATGAGCAGTTCTTC.

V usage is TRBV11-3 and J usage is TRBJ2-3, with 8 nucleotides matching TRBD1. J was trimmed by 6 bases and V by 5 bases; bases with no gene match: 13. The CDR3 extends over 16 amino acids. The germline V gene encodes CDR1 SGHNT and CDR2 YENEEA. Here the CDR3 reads CASSPSGGSGADTQYF. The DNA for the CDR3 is TGTGCCAGCAGCCCCTCAGGGGGCTCGGGAGCCGATACGCAGTATTTT.

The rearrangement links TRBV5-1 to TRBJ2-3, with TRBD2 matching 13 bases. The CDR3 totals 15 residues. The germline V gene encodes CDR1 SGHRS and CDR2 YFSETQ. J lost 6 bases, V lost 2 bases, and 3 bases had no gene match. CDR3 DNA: TGCGCCAGCAGCTTCGGACTAGCGGGAGCTGATACGCAGTATTTT. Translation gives CASSFGLAGADTQYF.

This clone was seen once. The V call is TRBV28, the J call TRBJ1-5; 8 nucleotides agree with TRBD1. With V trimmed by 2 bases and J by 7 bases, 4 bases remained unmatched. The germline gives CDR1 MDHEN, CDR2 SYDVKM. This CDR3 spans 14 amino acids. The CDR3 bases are TGTGCCAGCAGTTTAGGACAGGGCGGACAGCCCCAGCATTTT. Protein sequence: CASSLGQGGQPQHF.

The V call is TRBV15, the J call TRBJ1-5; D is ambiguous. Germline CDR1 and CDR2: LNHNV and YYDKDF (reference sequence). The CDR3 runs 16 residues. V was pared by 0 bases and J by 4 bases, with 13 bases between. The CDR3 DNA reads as TGTGCCACCAGCAGAGATCCAAACGGGAGGAATCAGCCCCAGCATTTT. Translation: CATSRDPNGRNQPQHF.

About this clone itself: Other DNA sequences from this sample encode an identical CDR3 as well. The CDR3: CASSPTGVPSYEQYF. The CDR3 bases are TGTGCCAGCAGCCCAACAGGGGTCCCCTCCTACGAGCAGTACTTC. The rearrangement joins TRBV7-3 to TRBJ2-7; TRBD1 aligns across 7 bases. V trimming: 5 bases; J trimming: 0 bases; junction bases outside the gene matches: 7. CDR1 and CDR2 (germline): SGHTA, FQGTGA. The length of the CDR3 is 15 residues.

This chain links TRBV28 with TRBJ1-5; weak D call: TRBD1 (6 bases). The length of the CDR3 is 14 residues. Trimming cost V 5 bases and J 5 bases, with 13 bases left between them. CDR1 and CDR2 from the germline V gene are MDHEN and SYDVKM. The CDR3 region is CASSEGDTYQPQHF. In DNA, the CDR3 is TGTGCCAGCAGTGAAGGGGACACTTATCAGCCCCAGCATTTT.

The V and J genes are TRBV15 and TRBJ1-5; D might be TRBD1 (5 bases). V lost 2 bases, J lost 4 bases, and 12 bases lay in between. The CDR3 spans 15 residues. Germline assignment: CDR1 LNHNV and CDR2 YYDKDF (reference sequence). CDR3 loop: CATSRSLGGNQPQHF. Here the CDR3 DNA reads TGTGCCACCAGCAGATCCCTGGGGGGGAATCAGCCCCAGCATTTT.

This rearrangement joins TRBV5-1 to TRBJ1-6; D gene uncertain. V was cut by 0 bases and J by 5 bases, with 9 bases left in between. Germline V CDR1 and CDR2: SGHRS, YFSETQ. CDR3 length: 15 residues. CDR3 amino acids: CASSLDGHDNSPLHF. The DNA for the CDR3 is TGCGCCAGCAGCTTGGATGGCCACGATAATTCACCCCTCCACTTT. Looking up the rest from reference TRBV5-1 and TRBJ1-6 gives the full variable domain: KAGVTQTPRYLIKTRGQQVTLSCSPISGHRSVSWYQQTPGQGLQFLFEYFSETQRNKGNFPGRFSGRQFSNSRSEMNVSTLELGDSALYLCASSLDGHDNSPLHFGNGTRLTVT.

This chain's CDR3 is CASTGLAKNIQYF. The CDR3 bases are TGTGCCAGCACGGGACTAGCCAAAAACATTCAGTACTTC. The chain combines TRBV6-1 with TRBJ2-4, with D tentatively TRBD2 (6 bases). The germline V and J ends were trimmed by 7 bases and 0 bases, with 7 bases remaining between them. Germline V lookup: CDR1 MNHNS, CDR2 SASEGT. This CDR3 spans 13 amino acids.

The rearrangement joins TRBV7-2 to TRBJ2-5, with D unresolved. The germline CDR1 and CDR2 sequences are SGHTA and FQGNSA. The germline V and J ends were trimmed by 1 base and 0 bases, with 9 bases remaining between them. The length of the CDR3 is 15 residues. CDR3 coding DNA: TGTGCCAGCAGCTTAGTACGCTGGTACCAAGAGACCCAGTACTTC. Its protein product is CASSLVRWYQETQYF.

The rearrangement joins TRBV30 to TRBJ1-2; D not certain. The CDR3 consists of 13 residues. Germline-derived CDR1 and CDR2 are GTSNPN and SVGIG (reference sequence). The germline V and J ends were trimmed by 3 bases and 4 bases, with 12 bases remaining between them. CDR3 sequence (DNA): TGTGCCTGGAGCGCCGACGGATCCTATGGCTACACCTTC. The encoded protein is CAWSADGSYGYTF.

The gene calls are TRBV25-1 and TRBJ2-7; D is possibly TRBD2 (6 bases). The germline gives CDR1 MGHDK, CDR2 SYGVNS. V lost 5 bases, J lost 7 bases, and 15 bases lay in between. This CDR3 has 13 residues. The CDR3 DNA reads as TGTGCCAGCAGTTGGAGGGGCCCTTTGGAGCAGTACTTC. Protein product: CASSWRGPLEQYF.

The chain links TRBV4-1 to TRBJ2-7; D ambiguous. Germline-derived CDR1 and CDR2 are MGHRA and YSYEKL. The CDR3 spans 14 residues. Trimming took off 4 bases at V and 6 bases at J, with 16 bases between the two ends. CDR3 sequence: CASSRSSNLGEQYF. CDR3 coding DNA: TGCGCCAGCAGCCGCAGCAGTAATTTGGGCGAGCAGTACTTC.

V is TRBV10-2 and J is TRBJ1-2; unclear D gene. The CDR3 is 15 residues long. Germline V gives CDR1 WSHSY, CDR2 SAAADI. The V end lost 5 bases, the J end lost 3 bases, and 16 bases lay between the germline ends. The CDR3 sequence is CASSQTASPYYGYTF. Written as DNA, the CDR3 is TGCGCCAGCAGTCAAACGGCTAGCCCGTACTATGGCTACACCTTC.

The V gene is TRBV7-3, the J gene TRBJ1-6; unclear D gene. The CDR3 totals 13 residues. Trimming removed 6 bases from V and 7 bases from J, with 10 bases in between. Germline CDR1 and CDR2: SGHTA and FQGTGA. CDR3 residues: CASRVGGNSPLHF. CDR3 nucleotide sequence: TGTGCCAGCAGGGTTGGCGGCAATTCACCCCTCCACTTT.

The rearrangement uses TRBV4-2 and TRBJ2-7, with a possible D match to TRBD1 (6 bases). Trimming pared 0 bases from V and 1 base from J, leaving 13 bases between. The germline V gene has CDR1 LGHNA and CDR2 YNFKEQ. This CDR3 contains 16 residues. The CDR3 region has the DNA TGTGCCAGCAGCCAAGACCCAGGGACACCTTCCTACGAGCAGTACTTC. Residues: CASSQDPGTPSYEQYF.

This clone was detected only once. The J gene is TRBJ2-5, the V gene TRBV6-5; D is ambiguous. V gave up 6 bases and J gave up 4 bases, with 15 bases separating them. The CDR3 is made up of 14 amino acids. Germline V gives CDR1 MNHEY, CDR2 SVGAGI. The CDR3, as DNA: TGTGCCAGCAGCGCTCTGTCGCTTGGAGAGACCCAGTACTTC. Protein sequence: CASSALSLGETQYF.

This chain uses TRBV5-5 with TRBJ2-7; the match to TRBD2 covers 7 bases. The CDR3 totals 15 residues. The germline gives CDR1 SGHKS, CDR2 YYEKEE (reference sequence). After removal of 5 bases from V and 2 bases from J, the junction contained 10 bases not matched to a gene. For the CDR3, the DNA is TGTGCCAGCAGTGATAGTCGGGGGGTCGCCTACGAGCAGTACTTC. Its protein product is CASSDSRGVAYEQYF.

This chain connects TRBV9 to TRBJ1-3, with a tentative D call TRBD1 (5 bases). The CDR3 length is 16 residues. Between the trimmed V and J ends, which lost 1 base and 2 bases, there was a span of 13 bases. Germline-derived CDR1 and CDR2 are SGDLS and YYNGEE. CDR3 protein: CASSVLGDSAGNTIYF. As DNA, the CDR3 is TGTGCCAGCAGCGTATTAGGCGACAGTGCTGGAAACACCATATATTTT.

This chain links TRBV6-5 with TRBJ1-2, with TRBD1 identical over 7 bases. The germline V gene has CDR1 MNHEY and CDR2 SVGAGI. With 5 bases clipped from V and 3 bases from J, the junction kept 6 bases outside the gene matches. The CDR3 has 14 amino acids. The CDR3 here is CASSIRDSHYGYTF. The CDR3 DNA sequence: TGTGCCAGCAGTATCCGGGACAGCCACTATGGCTACACCTTC.

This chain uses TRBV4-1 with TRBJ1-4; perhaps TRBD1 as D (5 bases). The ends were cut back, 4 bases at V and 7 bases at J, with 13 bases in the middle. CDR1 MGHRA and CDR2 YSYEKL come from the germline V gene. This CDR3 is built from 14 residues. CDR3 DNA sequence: TGCGCCAGCAGCCCCCGGGGGTTAGGTGAAAAACTGTTTTTT. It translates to CASSPRGLGEKLFF.

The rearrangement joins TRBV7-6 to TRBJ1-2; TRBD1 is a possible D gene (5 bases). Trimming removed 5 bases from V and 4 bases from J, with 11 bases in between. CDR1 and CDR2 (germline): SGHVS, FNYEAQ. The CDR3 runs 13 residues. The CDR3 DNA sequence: TGTGCCAGCAGCAGCCCCGGGACCTATGGCTACACCTTC. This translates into CASSSPGTYGYTF.

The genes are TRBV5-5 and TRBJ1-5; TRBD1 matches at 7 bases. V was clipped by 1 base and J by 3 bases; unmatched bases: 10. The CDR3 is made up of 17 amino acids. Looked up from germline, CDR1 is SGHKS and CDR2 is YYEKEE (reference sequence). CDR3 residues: CASSLIGTVGVNQPQHF. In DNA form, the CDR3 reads TGTGCCAGCAGCTTGATTGGGACAGTCGGTGTCAATCAGCCCCAGCATTTT.

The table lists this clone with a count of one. The CDR3 protein is CASSVAAGNTIYF. CDR3 coding DNA: TGTGCCAGCAGCGTAGCTGCCGGAAACACCATATATTTT. The chain carries TRBV9 and TRBJ1-3; D is undetermined. The V end was cut by 0 bases, the J end by 4 bases, with 5 bases between. CDR3 length equals 13 residues. Per germline, CDR1 SGDLS and CDR2 YYNGEE.